Sequencing of this T cell receptor (beta chain) was carried out in a study of siplizumab effects on memory and regulatory T cells. TCRdb keeps only in-frame clones here, not all; method: immunoSEQ multiplex PCR. The sample includes some 100,000 clones, 80% to 95% of them seen just once. Study observations and caveats: Mapping to unstimulated subsets was achieved for only a minor fraction of alloreactive clones. Confirmation was lacking for the suppressive function of proliferating Tregs derived from siplizumab cultures.

CDR3 size: 15 residues. V lost 0 bases and J lost 1; bases outside the gene matches: 3. Germline CDR1 SGHKS, CDR2 YYEKEE (reference sequence). About this clone itself: Its matching antigen is unknown.

The TCR originated in a human donor in good health. Some clones in this sample may be carry-over from other donors' samples. Sequencing input: CD4+ T cells sorted from blood. V gene TRBV5-5 combines with J gene TRBJ2-5; 7 bases are a match to TRBD2. In DNA, the CDR3 is TGTGCCAGCAGCTTGGACGGGAGGCCCCAAGAGACCCAGTACTTC. Its protein product is CASSLDGRPQETQYF.